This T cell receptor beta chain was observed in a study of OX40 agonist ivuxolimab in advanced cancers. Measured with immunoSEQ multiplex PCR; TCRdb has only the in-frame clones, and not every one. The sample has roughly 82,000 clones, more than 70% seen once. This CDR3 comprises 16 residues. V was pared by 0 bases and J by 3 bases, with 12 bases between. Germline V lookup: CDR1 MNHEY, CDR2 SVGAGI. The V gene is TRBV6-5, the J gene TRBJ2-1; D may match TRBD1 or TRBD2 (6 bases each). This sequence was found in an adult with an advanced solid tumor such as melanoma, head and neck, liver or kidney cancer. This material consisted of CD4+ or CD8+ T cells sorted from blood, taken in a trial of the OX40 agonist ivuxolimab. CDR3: CASSYSPGDFYNEQFF. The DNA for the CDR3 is TGTGCCAGCAGTTACTCGCCAGGGGACTTCTACAATGAGCAGTTCTTC.